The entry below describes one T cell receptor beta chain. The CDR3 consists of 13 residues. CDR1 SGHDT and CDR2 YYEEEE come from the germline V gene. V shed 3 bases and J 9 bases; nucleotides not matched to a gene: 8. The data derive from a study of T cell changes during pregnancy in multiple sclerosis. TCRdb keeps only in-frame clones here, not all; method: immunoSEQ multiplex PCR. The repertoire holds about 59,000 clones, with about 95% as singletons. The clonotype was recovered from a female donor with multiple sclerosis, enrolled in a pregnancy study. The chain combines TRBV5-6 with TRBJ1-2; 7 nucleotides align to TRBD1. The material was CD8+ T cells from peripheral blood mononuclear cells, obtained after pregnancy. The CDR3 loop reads CASSWDGTDRYTF. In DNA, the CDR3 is TGTGCCAGCAGCTGGGACGGGACAGACCGCTACACCTTC.